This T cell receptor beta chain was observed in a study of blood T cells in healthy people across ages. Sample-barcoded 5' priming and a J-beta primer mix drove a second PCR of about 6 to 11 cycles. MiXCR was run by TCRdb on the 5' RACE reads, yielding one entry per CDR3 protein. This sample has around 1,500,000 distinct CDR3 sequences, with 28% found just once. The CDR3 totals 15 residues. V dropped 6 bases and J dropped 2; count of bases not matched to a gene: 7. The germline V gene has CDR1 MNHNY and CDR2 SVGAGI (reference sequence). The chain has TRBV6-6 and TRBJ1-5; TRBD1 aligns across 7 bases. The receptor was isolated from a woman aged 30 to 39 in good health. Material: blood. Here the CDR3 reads CASSHRGLGNQPQHF. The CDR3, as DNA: TGTGCCAGCAGCCACAGGGGTTTAGGCAATCAGCCCCAGCATTTT.